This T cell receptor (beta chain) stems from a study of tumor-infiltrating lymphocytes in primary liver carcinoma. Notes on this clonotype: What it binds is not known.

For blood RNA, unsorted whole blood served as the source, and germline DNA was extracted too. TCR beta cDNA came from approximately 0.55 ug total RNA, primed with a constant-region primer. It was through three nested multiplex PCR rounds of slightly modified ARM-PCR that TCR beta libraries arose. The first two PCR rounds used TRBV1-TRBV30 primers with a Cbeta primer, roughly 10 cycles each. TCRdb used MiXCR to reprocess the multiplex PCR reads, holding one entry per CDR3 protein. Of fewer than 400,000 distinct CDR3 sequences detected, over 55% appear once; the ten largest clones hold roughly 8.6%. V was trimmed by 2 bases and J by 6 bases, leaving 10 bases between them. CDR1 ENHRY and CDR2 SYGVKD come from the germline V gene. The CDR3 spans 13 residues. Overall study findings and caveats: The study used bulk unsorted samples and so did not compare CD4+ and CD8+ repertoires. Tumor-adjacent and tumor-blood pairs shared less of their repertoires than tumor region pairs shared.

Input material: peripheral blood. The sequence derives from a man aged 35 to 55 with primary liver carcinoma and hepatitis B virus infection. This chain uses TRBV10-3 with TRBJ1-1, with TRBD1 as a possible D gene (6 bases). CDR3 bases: TGTGCCATCAGTGAGCCCAGGGGCGCTGAAGCTTTCTTT. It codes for CAISEPRGAEAFF.